This T cell receptor (beta chain) appears in the sequencing data of a study of CD8 T cells in Susac syndrome. Reverse transcription used roughly 0.45 to 1 ug RNA and random hexamers. Amplification of TCR beta CDR3 was carried out by immunoSEQ multiplex PCR, which covered 54 Vbeta and 13 Jbeta segments. TCRdb called the immunoSEQ multiplex PCR reads again in MiXCR, with one record for every CDR3 protein. The table includes roughly 200,000 distinct CDR3 sequences, roughly 96% detected once. TCR beta was sequenced from blood CD8+ and CD4+ T cells. The control group consisted of healthy donors matched for age and sex. The CD8+ and CD4+ T cells were isolated magnetically using a negative isolation approach, whereas the TEMRA cells were enriched by FACS. The sequence came from a human donor in good health. Source material: CD4+ T cells from PBMCs.

CDR3 amino acids: CASSKLAGVRVEQFF. In nucleotides, the CDR3 is TGTGCCAGCAGTAAACTAGCGGGAGTGAGAGTTGAGCAGTTCTTC. The chain carries TRBV2 and TRBJ2-1; 11 bases are a match to TRBD2. Per the germline V gene, CDR1 is SNHLY and CDR2 is FYNNEI. The CDR3 has 15 residues. J was trimmed by 9 bases and V by 5 bases; bases with no gene match: 9.